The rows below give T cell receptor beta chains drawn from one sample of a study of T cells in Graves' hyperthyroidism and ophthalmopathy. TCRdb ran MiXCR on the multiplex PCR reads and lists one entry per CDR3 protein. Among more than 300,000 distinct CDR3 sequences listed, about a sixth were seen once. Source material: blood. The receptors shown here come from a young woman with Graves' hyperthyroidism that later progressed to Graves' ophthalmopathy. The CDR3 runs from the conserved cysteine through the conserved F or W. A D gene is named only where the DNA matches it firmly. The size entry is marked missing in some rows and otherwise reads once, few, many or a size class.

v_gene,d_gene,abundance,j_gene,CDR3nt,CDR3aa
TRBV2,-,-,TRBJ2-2,TGTGCCAGCAACAAGGTCTCGAACACCGGGGAGCTGTTTTTT,CASNKVSNTGELFF
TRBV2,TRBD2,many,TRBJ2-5,TGTGCCAGCAGTGAATTGTTAGCGGGAGAGACCCAGTACTTC,CASSELLAGETQYF
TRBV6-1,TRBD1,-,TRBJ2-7,TGTGCCAGCAGTACAACAGGGGGATCCTGCGAGGAGTACTTC,CASSTTGGSCEEYF
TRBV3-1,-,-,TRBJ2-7,TGTGCCAGCAGCCAAGCGGAACCCTACGAGCAGTACTTC,CASSQAEPYEQYF
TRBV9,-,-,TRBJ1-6,TGTGCCAGCAGCGTCGGGCCTTTCGAGGGGGCCCTCCACTTT,CASSVGPFEGALHF
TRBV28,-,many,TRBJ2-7,TGTGCCAGCCTAACTACGGGCCGGACCTACGAGCAGTACTTC,CASLTTGRTYEQYF
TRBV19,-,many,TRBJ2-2,TGTGCCAGTAATAGACAGTCAATCACCGGGGAGCTGTTTTTT,CASNRQSITGELFF
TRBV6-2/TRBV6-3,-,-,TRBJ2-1,TGTGCCAGCAGTTATTCCGGTAGTAGCGCGTATGAGCAGCTCTTC,CASSYSGSSAYEQLF
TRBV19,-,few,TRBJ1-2,TGTGCCAGTCGGGAGGAGGGCTACACCTTC,CASREEGYTF
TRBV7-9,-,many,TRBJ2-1,TGTGCCAGCAGCTTAGAAGGGCTAGGCAGAAATGAGCAGTTCTTC,CASSLEGLGRNEQFF